This T cell receptor (beta chain) was recorded in a study of radiotherapy plus CTLA-4 blockade in lung cancer. The data were produced by immunoSEQ multiplex PCR, yet TCRdb's version contains in-frame clones alone and is incomplete. This sample carries about 28,000 clones, around 79% of them seen once, and the ten largest clones take 7% to 9.5%. This CDR3 is built from 17 residues. The V gene's germline CDR1 is SGHTA and CDR2 FQGNSA. J lost 5 bases, V lost 4 bases, and 8 bases had no gene match. The sample in question was peripheral blood, obtained from a patient treated with radiotherapy plus ipilimumab. The TCR was taken from a human donor with non-small cell lung cancer who had stable disease on radiotherapy plus ipilimumab. This chain connects TRBV7-2 to TRBJ2-3, with 14 bases matching TRBD2. In DNA form, the CDR3 reads TGTGCCAGCAGCTCAAGACTAGCGGGGGGGCAGCAAGATACGCAGTATTTT. Translated: CASSSRLAGGQQDTQYF.